This paragraph reports one T cell receptor beta chain. It is likely a read error, because the conserved phenylalanine at the end of the CDR3 is missing. Germline CDR1 is LGHNA and CDR2 is YNFKEQ. V shed 2 bases and J 1 base; nucleotides not matched to a gene: 10. The CDR3 length is 17 residues. This sample is part of a study of cytomegalovirus exposure and HLA in healthy donors. Primers for the PCR totalled 60 Vbeta and 13 Jbeta. TCRdb's copy holds only in-frame clones and misses some; the assay was immunoSEQ multiplex PCR. Of roughly 100,000 clones listed, more than 75% are singletons. The chain uses TRBV4-2 and TRBJ1-1, with 7 bases identical to TRBD1. The sequenced sample was PBMCs. The sequence derives from a woman aged 50 to 60 in good health and CMV-seropositive. The CDR3 region has the DNA TGTGCCAGCAGCCAAAGGGCCGGGACAGTAAAGAACACTGAAGCTTTCCTT. Translated: CASSQRAGTVKNTEAFL.